This TCR beta chain was obtained from a study of molecular identifiers for immune sequencing clone quantification. This clonotype occurred many times. Its antigen is undetermined. General study points: Under 1% of molecules in naive cells, but over 98% of effector molecules, belonged to clones above 20 RNA copies. Roughly 940,000 naive cells reportedly did not prevent detection of spiked Jurkat TCR RNA from one cell.

The CDR3 extends over 13 amino acids. Trimming took 4 bases from V and 8 from J, leaving 15 bases between them. CDR1 and CDR2 from the germline V gene are SQVTM and ANQGSEA. TCRdb re-derived calls from the PCR reads in MiXCR, one entry per CDR3 protein. The table has 300,000 to 400,000 distinct CDR3 sequences, roughly 24% seen once. The rearrangement joins TRBV29-1 to TRBJ2-1; D may be TRBD2 (5 bases). The specimen was naive CD8+ T cells from blood, with Jurkat cell RNA spiked in. The subset: FACS-sorted CD8+CD4-CCR7+CD45RA+ naive T cells. This TCR was sampled from a human donor in good health. Some libraries in this study had Jurkat cell RNA spiked in. The CDR3 DNA reads TGCAGCGTTGTTGGCGGGCAGAGGGATGAGCAGTTCTTC. Translation gives CSVVGGQRDEQFF.